The 5 T cell receptor beta chains presented below share a single source sample, sequenced in a study of shared clonotypes between healthy human individuals. Profiled with immunoSEQ multiplex PCR; TCRdb holds only in-frame clones, not every one. The sample records 2.5 million or so clones, about 92% being singletons. Sequenced sample: naive CD4+ T cells sorted from blood. The subset here: CD45RA+ positively selected. These receptors all stem from a man younger than 35 in good health.

V usage is TRBV6-6 and J usage is TRBJ2-2; no definite D call. Germline V gene data show CDR1 as MNHNY and CDR2 as SVGAGI (reference sequence). The CDR3 has 14 residues. V was cut by 5 bases and J by 8 bases, with 15 bases left in between. For the CDR3, the DNA is TGTGCCAGCAGTGCCCCGACCGTAGTGGGGGAGCTGTTTTTT. This codes for CASSAPTVVGELFF.

V gene TRBV5-4 combines with J gene TRBJ2-7; D is unclear. Germline CDR1 is SGHNT and CDR2 is YYREEE (reference sequence). Trimming cost V 1 base and J 1 base, with 9 bases left between them. CDR3 length equals 14 residues. The CDR3 sequence: CASSLPTASYEQYF. In nucleotides, the CDR3 is TGTGCCAGCAGCTTGCCAACCGCATCCTACGAGCAGTACTTC.

This chain uses TRBV10-3 with TRBJ2-2; 8 positions agree with TRBD1. Trimming removed 4 bases from V and 7 bases from J; junction bases left unmatched: 11. This CDR3 contains 16 residues. The germline CDR1 and CDR2 sequences are ENHRY and SYGVKD. CDR3 sequence: CAISVGDRTEGGELFF. The CDR3 DNA is TGTGCCATCAGTGTAGGGGACAGGACTGAGGGCGGGGAGCTGTTTTTT.

The J gene is TRBJ2-1, the V gene TRBV9, with TRBD2 matching over 7 bases. J was trimmed by 6 bases and V by 3 bases; bases with no gene match: 15. The CDR3 runs to 17 residues. Germline V gene sequence: CDR1 SGDLS, CDR2 YYNGEE. CDR3 protein: CASSAPPGGRTANEQFF. The CDR3 DNA sequence: TGTGCCAGCAGCGCCCCCCCGGGGGGACGGACTGCCAATGAGCAGTTCTTC.

The CDR3 bases are TGTGCCAGCAGTGAAGCCGGGACAACAACTGAAGCTTTCTTT. This encodes CASSEAGTTTEAFF. This chain joins TRBV6-1 and TRBJ1-1; D is perhaps TRBD1 (6 bases). V was cut by 0 bases and J by 5 bases, with 10 bases left in between. The CDR3 runs to 14 residues. Germline V gene sequence: CDR1 MNHNS, CDR2 SASEGT.